The rows below give T cell receptor beta chains drawn from one sample of a study of beta chain features in type 1 diabetes. Repertoires were generated with immunoSEQ multiplex PCR, while TCRdb's copy carries only in-frame clones and drops some. The sample gives around 170,000 clones, approximately 9.9% of which show up once; over 2% is in the top ten. The sequenced sample was central memory CD4+ T cells from blood. Receptor source: a young woman in good health. The CDR3 runs from the conserved cysteine through the conserved F or W. D genes are given only for firm matches. The listing skips clone size in some rows; elsewhere it reads once, few, many or a size class.

D	size	length	V	J	CDR3	DNA
-	-	11	TRBV20-1	TRBJ1-4	CSAPGNEKLFF	TGCAGTGCGCCGGGTAATGAAAAACTGTTTTTT
TRBD1	few	14	TRBV7-2	TRBJ1-1	CASSPRTGGSEAFF	TGTGCCAGCAGCCCGCGGACAGGGGGGAGTGAAGCTTTCTTT
TRBD2	-	18	TRBV7-2	TRBJ2-5	CASSLGAAGGLGMETQYF	TGTGCCAGCAGCTTAGGGGCAGCGGGGGGGCTGGGGATGGAGACCCAGTACTTC
TRBD1	few	11	TRBV19	TRBJ2-1	CASTGGWEQFF	TGTGCCAGTACAGGGGGCTGGGAGCAGTTCTTC
TRBD2	-	15	TRBV4-3	TRBJ2-7	CASSQVQTSGYEQYF	TGCGCCAGCAGCCAAGTTCAAACTAGCGGGTACGAGCAGTACTTC
-	few	16	TRBV7-2	TRBJ2-1	CASSFVQGLSYNEQFF	TGTGCCAGCAGCTTCGTACAGGGCCTCTCCTACAATGAGCAGTTCTTC
TRBD1	-	13	TRBV29-1	TRBJ2-1	CSVYWDRANEQFF	TGCAGCGTGTATTGGGACAGGGCTAATGAGCAGTTCTTC
TRBD1	-	14	TRBV6-1	TRBJ2-3	CASRMDRGSDTQYF	TGTGCCAGCAGGATGGACAGGGGTTCAGATACGCAGTATTTT
-	-	13	TRBV11-1	TRBJ2-6	CASSPLGANVLTF	TGTGCCAGCAGCCCACTAGGGGCCAACGTCCTGACTTTC
-	few	16	TRBV5-1	TRBJ2-2	CASSSGRTEYTGELFF	TGCGCCAGCAGTTCCGGTAGGACAGAATACACCGGGGAGCTGTTTTTT
TRBD1	few	17	TRBV14	TRBJ2-1	CASSQDKDRGRLNEQFF	TGTGCCAGCAGCCAAGATAAGGACAGGGGGAGATTGAATGAGCAGTTCTTC
TRBD1	-	14	TRBV2	TRBJ2-3	CASTGTGTSDTQYF	TGTGCCAGCACGGGGACAGGGACCTCAGATACGCAGTATTTT
-	few	13	TRBV6-5	TRBJ2-3	CASSYTRGDTQYF	TGTGCCAGCAGCTACACAAGGGGGGATACGCAGTATTTT
TRBD2	-	15	TRBV11-3	TRBJ2-7	CASSFGLAGGREQYF	TGTGCCAGCAGCTTCGGACTAGCGGGGGGGCGCGAGCAGTACTTC
-	-	13	TRBV11-3	TRBJ2-1	CASRPPSVNEQFF	TGTGCCAGCCGACCGCCTAGCGTCAATGAGCAGTTCTTC
-	many	12	TRBV29-1	TRBJ2-7	CSVDGKGNEQYF	TGCAGCGTTGACGGGAAAGGTAACGAGCAGTACTTC